Listed here are 32 T cell receptor beta chains from one sample, sequenced in a study of CD8+CD57+ T cells in acquired aplastic anemia. According to the study, genomic DNA was the template for TCR beta VDJ and CDR3 profiling. In TCRdb, the reads were re-called with MiXCR into one record per CDR3 protein. The repertoire has about 160,000 distinct CDR3 sequences, 60% to 80% of them found once; the top ten carry around 45%. Whoever was chosen for sequencing had shown CD8+CD57+ cell expansion by flow cytometry. Specimen: sorted CD4+, CD8+, or CD8+CD57+ T cells (not recorded which) from PBMCs. The receptors were sampled from a human donor with aplastic anemia.

This clonotype showed up just a few times. The chain joins TRBV9 to TRBJ1-1, with TRBD1 matching over 9 bases. V shed 3 bases and J 2 bases; nucleotides not matched to a gene: 5. The CDR3 loop spans 15 amino acids. Germline V gene data show CDR1 as SGDLS and CDR2 as YYNGEE. CDR3 DNA sequence: TGTGCCAGCAGCGCCCGGACAGGGGCTAACACTGAAGCTTTCTTT. This gives the protein CASSARTGANTEAFF.

This chain uses TRBV11-3 with TRBJ2-7, with a tentative D call TRBD1 (6 bases). Germline loops: CDR1 SGHNT, CDR2 YENEEA. The CDR3 is made up of 15 amino acids. Deletions cut 2 bases from V and 4 bases from J, with 15 bases between. The CDR3 region has the DNA TGTGCCAGCAGCTTACGGGACAAAGTCAGTTACGAGCAGTACTTC. Translated: CASSLRDKVSYEQYF. The full variable domain, with the rest looked up from reference TRBV11-3 and TRBJ2-7, is EAGVVQSPRYKIIEKKQPVAFWCNPISGHNTLYWYLQNLGQGPELLIRYENEEAVDDSQLPKDRFSAERLKGVDSTLKIQPAELGDSAVYLCASSLRDKVSYEQYFGPGTRLTVT.

The rearrangement links TRBV9 to TRBJ2-1; TRBD2 agrees at 8 bases. The CDR3 covers 17 residues. Germline assignment: CDR1 SGDLS and CDR2 YYNGEE. V gave up 0 bases and J gave up 5 bases; unmatched junction bases: 10. CDR3 loop: CASSVGRAGVLHNEQFF. As DNA, the CDR3 is TGTGCCAGCAGCGTAGGCCGAGCGGGAGTACTCCACAATGAGCAGTTCTTC.

The chain couples TRBV29-1 to TRBJ2-7, with a weak D call TRBD1 (5 bases). The ends were cut back, 6 bases at V and 6 bases at J, with 12 bases in the middle. Germline assignment: CDR1 SQVTM and CDR2 ANQGSEA. The CDR3 extends over 11 amino acids. The CDR3, as DNA: TGCAGCGTCAGGGTCGTCGGCGAGCAGTACTTC. Encoded protein: CSVRVVGEQYF.

The chain carries TRBV19 and TRBJ2-7; TRBD2 might be the D (5 bases). The length of the CDR3 is 13 residues. Trimming removed 2 bases from V and 2 bases from J, with 7 bases in between. Germline CDR1 reads LNHDA; CDR2 reads SQIVND (reference sequence). CDR3 residues: CASSIHGAYEQYF. The CDR3 nucleotides are TGTGCCAGTAGTATACACGGGGCCTACGAGCAGTACTTC.

The rearrangement uses TRBV2 and TRBJ2-7; D is ambiguous. Between the trimmed V and J ends, which lost 8 bases and 2 bases, there was a span of 7 bases. The germline CDR1 and CDR2 sequences are SNHLY and FYNNEI. The CDR3 length is 11 residues. CDR3 sequence: CASSTAYEQYF. CDR3 bases: TGTGCCAGCTCAACGGCCTACGAGCAGTACTTC.

This sequence joins TRBV24-1 and TRBJ2-1; TRBD2 aligns across 7 bases. Germline V gives CDR1 KGHDR, CDR2 SFDVKD. This CDR3 is 15 amino acids long. V lost 4 bases and J lost 7; bases outside the gene matches: 9. The CDR3 nucleotides are TGTGCCACCAGTGAAGGAGGGAGGGCCCAGAATGAGCAGTTCTTC. It is translated as CATSEGGRAQNEQFF.

This chain joins TRBV25-1 and TRBJ2-1, with 7 bases identical to TRBD1. J lost 6 bases, V lost 7 bases, and 3 bases had no gene match. Germline V gene data show CDR1 as MGHDK and CDR2 as SYGVNS. This CDR3 is built from 12 residues. DNA for the CDR3: TGTGCCAGCATCACAGGGGCCAATGAGCAGTTCTTC. It translates to CASITGANEQFF.

Details on this clonotype: At one of its ends the junction is not consistent with the germline gene, which may arise from a read error. The V call is TRBV7-7, the J call TRBJ2-7, with TRBD2 matching 8 bases. The CDR3 loop spans 14 amino acids. Germline V gives CDR1 SSHAT, CDR2 FNYEAQ (reference sequence). The CDR3 DNA follows: TGTGCTAGCAGCACGGGAGGGGATTGGGACGAGCAGTACTTC. This sequence encodes CASSTGGDWDEQYF.

The V and J genes are TRBV5-1 and TRBJ1-2; D gene uncertain. The V and J ends lost 2 bases and 6 bases respectively, with 8 bases between them. The germline gives CDR1 SGHRS, CDR2 YFSETQ. The CDR3 has 12 residues. The CDR3 DNA reads TGCGCCAGCAGCTTAGAATCGGATGGCTACACCTTC. It codes for CASSLESDGYTF.

The chain joins TRBV2 to TRBJ2-7; D is ambiguous. V shed 4 bases and J shed 4 bases, with 5 bases lying between them. Germline V gene lookup returns CDR1 SNHLY and CDR2 FYNNEI. The CDR3 loop spans 11 amino acids. CDR3 coding DNA: TGTGCCAGCAGTGGAAGGTACGAGCAGTACTTC. Translated, it gives CASSGRYEQYF.

Ten or more counts support this clonotype. The chain uses TRBV11-2 and TRBJ1-2; no firm D call. Germline V lookup: CDR1 SGHAT, CDR2 FQNNGV. Trimming stripped 5 bases from V and 4 bases from J, with 8 bases between. This CDR3 region has 12 residues. The CDR3 bases are TGTGCCAGCAGCCGAGGCCTCTATGGCTACACCTTC. Residues: CASSRGLYGYTF.

V is TRBV15 and J is TRBJ1-6; TRBD1 might be the D (5 bases). This CDR3 region has 14 residues. Germline V gene lookup returns CDR1 LNHNV and CDR2 YYDKDF (reference sequence). The ends were cut back, 0 bases at V and 9 bases at J, with 9 bases in the middle. The chain's CDR3 is CATSRDRGTSPLHF. CDR3 DNA sequence: TGTGCCACCAGCAGAGATCGGGGGACTTCACCCCTCCACTTT.

The rearrangement joins TRBV6-4 to TRBJ1-4; possible D gene TRBD1, 5 bases. The CDR3 extends over 15 amino acids. V was cut by 6 bases and J by 0 bases, with 11 bases left in between. Per germline, CDR1 MRHNA and CDR2 SNTAGT. CDR3 in amino acids: CASSADIATNEKLFF. As DNA, the CDR3 is TGTGCCAGCAGCGCGGACATTGCAACTAATGAAAAACTGTTTTTT.

This clonotype has just a few counts. The rearrangement uses TRBV20-1 and TRBJ2-7; 9 bases are shared with TRBD2. This CDR3 contains 15 residues. J gave up 2 bases and V 3 bases, and 8 bases lay outside the gene matches. CDR1 is DFQATT and CDR2 is SNEGSKA in the germline V gene (reference sequence). The CDR3 reads CSASSMASGAYEQYF. The CDR3 nucleotides read TGCAGTGCTAGTTCCATGGCTAGCGGGGCCTACGAGCAGTACTTC.

This clonotype turned up a few times. The CDR3 DNA reads as TGTGCCAGCACGAGACTAGCGGGGGGCCAAAATGAGCAGTTCTTC. This codes for CASTRLAGGQNEQFF. V and J are TRBV2 and TRBJ2-1; 13 positions match TRBD2. CDR3 length: 15 residues. Germline CDR1 reads SNHLY; CDR2 reads FYNNEI. The V and J ends lost 7 bases and 7 bases, in that order; junction bases with no gene match: 7. Using reference TRBV2 and TRBJ2-1 for the parts outside the CDR3, the full variable domain is EPEVTQTPSHQVTQMGQEVILRCVPISNHLYFYWYRQILGQKVEFLVSFYNNEISEKSEIFDDQFSVERPDGSNFTLKIRSTKLEDSAMYFCASTRLAGGQNEQFFGPGTRLTVL.

The chain is built from TRBV6-1 and TRBJ2-7; D unclear. CDR1 MNHNS and CDR2 SASEGT come from the germline V gene. This CDR3 has 15 residues. Trimming took off 3 bases at V and 3 bases at J, with 15 bases between the two ends. In nucleotides, the CDR3 is TGTGCCAGCAGTGATGCAATTATGGGGTTCTACGAGCAGTACTTC. This codes for CASSDAIMGFYEQYF.

The J gene is TRBJ1-1, the V gene TRBV7-8; D is undetermined. The CDR3 runs 13 residues. Germline values: CDR1 SGHVS, CDR2 FQNEAQ. V was cut by 7 bases and J by 8 bases, with 17 bases left in between. The CDR3 loop reads CASIPTDQEEAFF. In DNA, the CDR3 is TGTGCCAGCATCCCTACGGACCAGGAGGAAGCTTTCTTT. The whole variable domain, remainder taken from reference TRBV7-8 and TRBJ1-1, is GAGVSQSPRYKVAKRGQDVALRCDPISGHVSLFWYQQALGQGPEFLTYFQNEAQLDKSGLPSDRFFAERPEGSVSTLKIQRTQQEDSAVYLCASIPTDQEEAFFGQGTRLTVV.

A few counts support this clonotype. This rearrangement joins TRBV10-3 to TRBJ1-5, with 9 bases lining up with TRBD1. Germline CDR1 ENHRY, CDR2 SYGVKD. V was pared by 9 bases and J by 3 bases, with 6 bases of the junction left unmatched. CDR3 size: 14 residues. In DNA, the CDR3 is TGTGCCATTAACCGGGACAGGGACAATCAGCCCCAGCATTTT. It codes for CAINRDRDNQPQHF.

A few counts support this clonotype. The V gene is TRBV29-1, the J gene TRBJ2-1, with a tentative D call TRBD2 (6 bases). CDR1 SQVTM and CDR2 ANQGSEA come from the germline V gene. The V gene lost 7 bases and the J gene lost 5 bases, with 15 bases spanning the gap. The CDR3 covers 13 residues. In DNA form, the CDR3 reads TGCAGCGCGGGAGAGGTGGATGACAATGAGCAGTTCTTC. This sequence encodes CSAGEVDDNEQFF.

The chain carries TRBV24-1 and TRBJ1-5, with 8 bases lining up with TRBD1. From germline, CDR1 is KGHDR and CDR2 SFDVKD. The J segment lost 7 bases and the V segment lost 4 bases, leaving 5 bases of the junction unmatched. The CDR3 totals 14 residues. The CDR3 region has the DNA TGTGCCACCAGTGACGCAGGGGGCGGACAGCCCCAGCATTTT. This gives the protein CATSDAGGGQPQHF.

Here the CDR3 DNA reads TGTGCCAGCAGCCCGGACATTACCTACGAGCAGTACTTC. Amino acid sequence: CASSPDITYEQYF. V and J are TRBV7-3 and TRBJ2-7; TRBD1 is a possible D gene (5 bases). Germline values: CDR1 SGHTA, CDR2 FQGTGA. Trimming cost V 5 bases and J 2 bases, with 10 bases left between them. CDR3 length: 13 residues.

The V call is TRBV14, the J call TRBJ1-1; D possibly corresponds to TRBD1 (5 bases). The V gene lost 0 bases and the J gene lost 5 bases, with 13 bases spanning the gap. There are 15 residues in the CDR3. Looked up from germline, CDR1 is SGHDN and CDR2 is FVKESK. CDR3 sequence: CASSQDIGAWTEAFF. The CDR3 coding sequence is TGTGCCAGCAGCCAAGACATCGGGGCGTGGACTGAAGCTTTCTTT.

This clonotype has ten or more counts. The chain recombines TRBV24-1 with TRBJ2-2, with 7 bases fitting TRBD1. The CDR3 runs to 15 residues. Germline V gene sequence: CDR1 KGHDR, CDR2 SFDVKD. J was trimmed by 1 base and V by 7 bases; bases with no gene match: 5. In DNA, the CDR3 is TGTGCCACCAGCATGGACAGGTGGAACACCGGGGAGCTGTTTTTT. Translating it yields CATSMDRWNTGELFF.

A note on this clonotype: The junction departs from the called germline gene at one end, perhaps through a read error. This rearrangement joins TRBV19 to TRBJ2-7, with 7 nucleotides matching TRBD2. CDR3 length: 15 amino acids. CDR1 and CDR2 from the germline V gene are LNHDA and SQIVND (reference sequence). In DNA, the CDR3 is TGTGCCAGCAGCTCAGCGGGACCATATTTATACGACCAGTACTTC. As protein: CASSSAGPYLYDQYF.

The V gene is TRBV7-3, the J gene TRBJ1-1; possibly TRBD1 for D (5 bases). V lost 5 bases and J lost 1, with 14 bases in between. CDR1 SGHTA and CDR2 FQGTGA come from the germline V gene. This CDR3 comprises 15 residues. CDR3 in DNA: TGTGCCAGCAGCCAAGATTGGGGCGGGAACACTGAAGCTTTCTTT. This codes for CASSQDWGGNTEAFF.

In this sample, this clonotype turned up once. Given a much more abundant clone one base away, this may be a read error. This CDR3 fails to terminate in the conserved phenylalanine or tryptophan, so it likely reflects a read error. This chain uses TRBV28 with TRBJ1-6, with TRBD1 matching over 7 bases. Germline assignment: CDR1 MDHEN and CDR2 SYDVKM. V was clipped by 3 bases and J by 12 bases; unmatched bases: 8. The CDR3 consists of 14 residues. The DNA of the CDR3 is TGTGCCAGCAGTTTGAGGCAGGGGGTTCAACCCCTCCACCTT. Translation: CASSLRQGVQPLHL.

This clonotype was detected once. The rearrangement uses TRBV9 and TRBJ1-2; D remains ambiguous. The germline V gene has CDR1 SGDLS and CDR2 YYNGEE. V gave up 1 base and J gave up 4 bases, with 14 bases separating them. This CDR3 region has 15 residues. The CDR3 sequence is CASSVSPLVSYGYTF. The CDR3 DNA reads as TGTGCCAGCAGCGTAAGTCCTCTTGTGTCCTATGGCTACACCTTC.

The chain is built from TRBV12-3 or TRBV12-4 and TRBJ2-7, with D maybe TRBD1 (6 bases). The CDR3 has 11 residues. V lost 6 bases and J 7 bases, leaving 10 bases between the germline ends. In nucleotides, the CDR3 is TGTGCCAGCAGGGGGGCCGGTGAGCAGTACTTC. The encoded protein is CASRGAGEQYF.

This chain connects TRBV20-1 to TRBJ2-6, with 7 positions matching TRBD2. The germline CDR1 and CDR2 sequences are DFQATT and SNEGSKA (reference sequence). The V and J ends lost 5 bases and 7 bases, in that order; junction bases with no gene match: 5. CDR3 size: 13 residues. CDR3 in amino acids: CSAYTAGANVLTF. CDR3 coding DNA: TGCAGTGCTTACACAGCGGGAGCCAACGTCCTGACTTTC.

The chain links TRBV9 to TRBJ2-7; D assignment may be TRBD1 or TRBD2 (5 bases each). Germline CDR1 and CDR2: SGDLS and YYNGEE. V gave up 3 bases and J gave up 5 bases, with 12 bases separating them. CDR3 length: 13 residues. For the CDR3, the DNA is TGTGCCAGCAGCGCCTGGGTGGGGGACGAGCAGTACTTC. This encodes CASSAWVGDEQYF.

About this clonotype: No conserved phenylalanine or tryptophan is present at the end of the CDR3, so a read error is the likely explanation. The chain combines TRBV10-3 with TRBJ2-3, with TRBD2 matching over 11 bases. Per the germline V gene, CDR1 is ENHRY and CDR2 is SYGVKD. This CDR3 has 19 amino acids. The V gene end was trimmed by 8 bases and the J gene end by 2 bases; junction bases not matched to a gene: 18. CDR3 in DNA: TGTGCCATCGGAAGGGAAACTAGCGGGAGTGCCGGGGACACAGATACGCAGTATATT. Translated, it gives CAIGRETSGSAGDTDTQYI.